This TCR beta chain was recovered during a study of T cells in Graves' hyperthyroidism and ophthalmopathy. The CDR3 runs 14 residues. Trimming removed 4 bases from V and 10 bases from J; junction bases left unmatched: 10. Germline CDR1 MNHEY, CDR2 SVGAGI. The table lists this clonotype with a few counts. As yet, its antigen is unknown. What was amplified from RNA transcripts were TCR beta CDR3 regions. The study used the HTBI primer set for a first-round RT-PCR of the TCR CDR3. TCRdb used MiXCR to reprocess the multiplex PCR reads, holding one entry per CDR3 protein. Among 600,000 to 700,000 distinct CDR3 sequences, nearly 45% were seen once, and the ten largest hold about 7%. The study's findings and limits: Most thyroid clonotypes with frequency above 0.001 were detected in blood.

The J gene is TRBJ1-5, the V gene TRBV6-5, with TRBD1 identical over 7 bases. The sample was peripheral blood or thyroid tissue (not recorded which). The TCR was taken from an adult man with Graves' disease, either hyperthyroidism or ophthalmopathy (not recorded which). CDR3 DNA sequence: TGTGCCAGCAGTTCCGCCAGGGGGGGGCATCCCCAGCATTTT. Protein: CASSSARGGHPQHF.